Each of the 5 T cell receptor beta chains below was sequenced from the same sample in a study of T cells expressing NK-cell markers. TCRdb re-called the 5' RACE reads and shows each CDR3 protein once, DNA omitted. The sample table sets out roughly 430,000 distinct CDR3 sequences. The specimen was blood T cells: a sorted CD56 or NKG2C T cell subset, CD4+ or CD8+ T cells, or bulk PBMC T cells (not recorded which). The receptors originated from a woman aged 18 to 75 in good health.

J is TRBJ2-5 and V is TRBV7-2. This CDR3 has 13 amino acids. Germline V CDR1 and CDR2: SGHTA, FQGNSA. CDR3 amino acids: CASSLRLKETQYF.

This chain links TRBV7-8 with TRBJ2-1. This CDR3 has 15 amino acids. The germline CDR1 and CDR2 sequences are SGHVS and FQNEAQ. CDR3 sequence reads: CASSSGGSSYNEQFF.

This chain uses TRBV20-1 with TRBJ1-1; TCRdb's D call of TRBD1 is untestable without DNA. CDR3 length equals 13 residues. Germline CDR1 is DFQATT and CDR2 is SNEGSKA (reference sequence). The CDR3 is CSVDHGTAGEAFF.

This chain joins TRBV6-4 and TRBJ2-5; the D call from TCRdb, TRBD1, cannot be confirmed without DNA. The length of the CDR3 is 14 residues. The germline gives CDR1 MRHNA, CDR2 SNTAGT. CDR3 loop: CASSRTGEEETQYF.

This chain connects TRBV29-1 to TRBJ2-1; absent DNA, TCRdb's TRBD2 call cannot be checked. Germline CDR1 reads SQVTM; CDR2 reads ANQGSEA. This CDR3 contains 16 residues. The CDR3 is CSVEGSASGVGDEQFF.